These 17 T cell receptor beta chains share one sample of origin, sequenced in a study of blood T cell repertoires in COVID-19. TCRdb's copy holds only in-frame clones and misses some; the assay was immunoSEQ multiplex PCR. The sample has about 220,000 clones; about 79% are singletons. Sample: PBMCs or T cells enriched from blood (not recorded which). Every receptor here comes from a middle-aged woman with acute COVID-19.

The chain has TRBV5-5 and TRBJ2-1, with TRBD2 matching 8 bases. The CDR3 sequence is 12 residues long. The germline gives CDR1 SGHKS, CDR2 YYEKEE (reference sequence). V dropped 4 bases and J dropped 14; count of bases not matched to a gene: 8. The CDR3 DNA follows: TGTGCCAGCAGCCTCCGGGGGCGGGAGGAGTTCTTC. It translates to CASSLRGREEFF.

The rearrangement uses TRBV7-6 and TRBJ2-7; no firm D call. CDR1 is SGHVS, CDR2 FNYEAQ, per germline. Trimming left V 2 bases short and J 2 bases short, with 10 bases between. The CDR3 consists of 14 residues. CDR3 sequence reads: CASSLKRSAYEQYF. DNA for the CDR3: TGTGCCAGCAGCTTAAAAAGGAGCGCCTACGAGCAGTACTTC.

In nucleotides, the CDR3 is TGTGCCAGCAGTTTATCGACTCTAGGAATGGGGAGCTCCTACAATGAGCAGTTCTTC. This codes for CASSLSTLGMGSSYNEQFF. The chain carries TRBV27 and TRBJ2-1, with D possibly being TRBD2 (5 bases). Germline CDR1 and CDR2: MNHEY and SMNVEV (reference sequence). V was cut by 0 bases and J by 0 bases, with 18 bases left in between. The CDR3 is made up of 19 amino acids.

The chain links TRBV28 to TRBJ2-5; 7 bases fit TRBD1. There are 12 residues in the CDR3. Germline CDR1 and CDR2: MDHEN and SYDVKM. The junction had 6 bases not matched to a gene; V was cut back by 4 bases and J by 10 bases. For the CDR3, the DNA is TGTGCCAGCAGTTCCGGGACAGTCGTCCAGTACTTC. It encodes CASSSGTVVQYF.

V is TRBV3-1 (or the pseudogene TRBV3-2) and J is TRBJ2-6; D gene unclear. Trimming shortened V by 4 bases and J by 0 bases, and 7 bases separated the two germline ends. This CDR3 has 15 amino acids. Germline assignment: CDR1 LGHDT and CDR2 YNNKEL (reference sequence). In DNA form, the CDR3 reads TGTGCCAGCAGCCGAGACGGCTCTGGGGCCAACGTCCTGACTTTC. Translated, it gives CASSRDGSGANVLTF.

The chain combines TRBV7-9 with TRBJ2-7; 7 bases agree with TRBD2. With 5 bases clipped from V and 5 bases from J, the junction kept 12 bases outside the gene matches. In germline, CDR1 is SEHNR, CDR2 FQNEAQ (reference sequence). CDR3 length: 15 residues. This CDR3 reads CASSLLGGSPHEQYF. The CDR3 DNA sequence: TGTGCCAGCAGCCTCTTGGGAGGGAGCCCCCACGAGCAGTACTTC. Supplemented by reference TRBV7-9 and TRBJ2-7, the full variable domain reads DTGVSQNPRHKITKRGQNVTFRCDPISEHNRLYWYRQTLGQGPEFLTYFQNEAQLEKSRLLSDRFSAERPKGSFSTLEIQRTEQGDSAMYLCASSLLGGSPHEQYFGPGTRLTVT.

This sequence joins TRBV5-8 and TRBJ2-1, with 7 positions matching TRBD2. The trim removed 3 bases at V and 8 bases at J, leaving 8 bases unmatched. CDR1 SGHTS and CDR2 YDEGEE come from the germline V gene. The CDR3 totals 14 residues. For the CDR3, the DNA is TGTGCCAGCAGCTATGGGAGGGCCGGGGATGAGCAGTTCTTC. The encoded protein is CASSYGRAGDEQFF.

This clone was counted only a few times. This chain uses TRBV4-1 with TRBJ2-1; possible D gene TRBD1, 6 bases. V dropped 4 bases and J dropped 7 bases, with 14 bases sitting between them. Germline assignment: CDR1 MGHRA and CDR2 YSYEKL. The CDR3 extends over 14 amino acids. CDR3: CASSLPGTSNEQFF. The CDR3, as DNA: TGCGCCAGCAGCCTTCCGGGGACATCAAATGAGCAGTTCTTC.

The chain combines TRBV7-2 with TRBJ1-5; possible D gene TRBD1, 5 bases. From germline, CDR1 is SGHTA and CDR2 FQGNSA. Trimming stripped 3 bases from V and 12 bases from J, with 27 bases between. The CDR3 has 17 amino acids. The CDR3 loop is CASSLGYPDTALGSQHF. CDR3 coding DNA: TGTGCCAGCAGCTTGGGCTATCCGGACACAGCTTTAGGCAGCCAGCATTTT.

Worth noting for this clone: Other DNA variants within this sample encode the same CDR3. The chain has TRBV5-6 and TRBJ2-7, with no clear D. Germline V gives CDR1 SGHDT, CDR2 YYEEEE. This CDR3 is 13 amino acids long. V was clipped by 2 bases and J by 2 bases, with 8 bases between them. In DNA, the CDR3 is TGTGCCAGCAGCTTCGGTAGAGCCTACGAGCAGTACTTC. It codes for CASSFGRAYEQYF.

The rearrangement links TRBV28 to TRBJ1-5, with D perhaps TRBD1 (6 bases). Germline CDR1 is MDHEN and CDR2 is SYDVKM. V lost 5 bases and J lost 3, with 14 bases in between. This CDR3 is 15 amino acids long. The CDR3 coding sequence is TGTGCCAGCAGTGCCAGGGGTTCCCTCAATCAGCCCCAGCATTTT. Protein sequence: CASSARGSLNQPQHF.

Written as DNA, the CDR3 is TGTGCCAGCAGCTTAGCGGCTAGGAACGTCGAGCAGTACTTC. This codes for CASSLAARNVEQYF. The chain is built from TRBV13 and TRBJ2-7; the D is unclear. Trimming shortened V by 1 base and J by 6 bases, and 13 bases separated the two germline ends. The CDR3 length is 14 residues. The germline V gene has CDR1 PRHDT and CDR2 FYEKMQ (reference sequence).

This clone turned up a few times. CDR3 sequence reads: CASSLERQMNTEAFF. In nucleotides, the CDR3 is TGTGCCAGCAGCTTAGAGAGACAAATGAACACTGAAGCTTTCTTT. V and J are TRBV7-8 and TRBJ1-1; D unresolved. V lost 1 base to trimming and J lost 0 bases, with 9 bases between them. The CDR3 extends over 15 amino acids. Germline V lookup: CDR1 SGHVS, CDR2 FQNEAQ.

This clone was detected once. This chain links TRBV3-1 (or the pseudogene TRBV3-2) with TRBJ2-2, with TRBD1 identical over 8 bases. The germline V gene encodes CDR1 LGHDT and CDR2 YNNKEL (reference sequence). This CDR3 spans 16 amino acids. After removal of 0 bases from V and 2 bases from J, the junction contained 2 bases not matched to a gene. The DNA for the CDR3 is TGTGCCAGCAGCCAAGACAGGGGGCATAACACCGGGGAGCTGTTTTTT. Its translation is CASSQDRGHNTGELFF.

The chain recombines TRBV6-5 with TRBJ1-2, with TRBD1 matching over 7 bases. This CDR3 spans 13 amino acids. The V gene's germline CDR1 is MNHEY and CDR2 SVGAGI. V was pared by 5 bases and J by 2 bases, with 2 bases of the junction left unmatched. The CDR3, as DNA: TGTGCCAGCAGTCTGACAGGGAACTATGGCTACACCTTC. Its translation is CASSLTGNYGYTF.

CDR3 sequence: CATAGTLTFTDTQYF. The CDR3 DNA reads TGTGCCACCGCGGGGACTCTAACTTTCACAGATACGCAGTATTTT. The genes are TRBV15 and TRBJ2-3, with D possibly being TRBD2 (6 bases). Germline V gene lookup returns CDR1 LNHNV and CDR2 YYDKDF (reference sequence). The CDR3 has 15 residues. The V gene lost 8 bases and the J gene lost 2 bases, with 17 bases spanning the gap.

The V and J genes are TRBV9 and TRBJ2-7; no clear D gene. This CDR3 is built from 15 residues. CDR1 is SGDLS, CDR2 YYNGEE, per germline. V was pared by 4 bases and J by 0 bases, with 14 bases between. DNA for the CDR3: TGTGCCAGCAGCCCGGTTCTGGAGAGCTCCTACGAGCAGTACTTC. Its translation: CASSPVLESSYEQYF.